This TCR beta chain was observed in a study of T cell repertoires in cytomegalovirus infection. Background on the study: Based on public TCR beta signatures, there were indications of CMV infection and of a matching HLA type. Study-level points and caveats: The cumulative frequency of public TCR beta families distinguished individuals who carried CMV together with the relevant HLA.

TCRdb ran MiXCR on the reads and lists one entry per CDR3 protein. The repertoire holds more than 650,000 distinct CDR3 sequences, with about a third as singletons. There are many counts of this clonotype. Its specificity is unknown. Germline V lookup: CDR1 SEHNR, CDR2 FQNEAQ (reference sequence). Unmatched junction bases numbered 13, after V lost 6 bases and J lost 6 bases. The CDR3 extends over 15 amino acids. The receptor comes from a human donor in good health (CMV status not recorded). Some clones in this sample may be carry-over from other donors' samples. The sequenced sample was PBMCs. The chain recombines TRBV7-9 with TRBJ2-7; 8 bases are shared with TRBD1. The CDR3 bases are TGTGCCAGCAGTCCAACCGGGCAGGGGGCTATCGAGCAGTACTTC. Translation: CASSPTGQGAIEQYF. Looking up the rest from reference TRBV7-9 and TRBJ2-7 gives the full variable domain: DTGVSQNPRHKITKRGQNVTFRCDPISEHNRLYWYRQTLGQGPEFLTYFQNEAQLEKSRLLSDRFSAERPKGSFSTLEIQRTEQGDSAMYLCASSPTGQGAIEQYFGPGTRLTVT.